This T cell receptor (beta chain) was retrieved from a study of technical replicates of blood from a few donors. CDR3 length: 19 residues. The V end was cut by 5 bases, the J end by 1 base, with 24 bases between. Per germline, CDR1 SGHAT and CDR2 FQNNGV. The repertoire was sequenced with immunoSEQ multiplex PCR; TCRdb's copy has only in-frame clones and lacks some. The table shows 80,000 to 100,000 clones, with 92% occurring only once. The chain has TRBV11-2 and TRBJ2-1, with a tentative D call TRBD1 (5 bases). The source material was T cells isolated from PBMCs. The clonotype comes from a human donor in good health. This CDR3 reads CASSMFGRDRPGSYNEQFF. As DNA, the CDR3 is TGTGCCAGCAGCATGTTTGGCAGGGATCGACCCGGGTCCTACAATGAGCAGTTCTTC.